Shown below are 2 T cell receptor beta chains from a single sample sequenced in a study of tumor and adjacent non-tumor tissue in lung cancer. This sample's RNA came from whole unsorted tissue. Distant lung tissue was collected more than 3 cm away from the tumor edge. The library came from three nested PCR rounds adapted from ARM-PCR protocols. TCRdb itself ran the multiplex PCR reads through MiXCR, one entry per CDR3 protein. The table lists fewer than 100,000 distinct CDR3 sequences, 80% to 90% of them singletons. The source material was distant non-tumor lung tissue. The receptors were sampled from a man in his sixties with non-small cell lung cancer.

This clonotype was seen many times. V usage is TRBV11-2 and J usage is TRBJ2-5; TRBD1 or TRBD2 may be the D gene (5 bases each). The CDR3 consists of 16 residues. With 5 bases removed from V and 5 bases from J, the gap between germline ends came to 21 bases. Germline V gene data show CDR1 as SGHAT and CDR2 as FQNNGV. CDR3 protein: CASSEGTAEEIETQYF. For the CDR3, the DNA is TGTGCCAGCAGCGAGGGGACCGCTGAAGAGATTGAGACCCAGTACTTC.

Details on this clonotype: The germline gene is not matched at one end of the junction; a read error may be the cause. V and J are TRBV11-2 and TRBJ1-1, with D uncertain. Looked up from germline, CDR1 is SGHAT and CDR2 is FQNNGV. This CDR3 spans 14 amino acids. The CDR3 protein is CASSLVGRCTEALF. The CDR3 DNA reads as TGTGCCAGCAGCTTAGTAGGGAGGTGTACTGAAGCTTTATTT.